This T cell receptor (beta chain) was profiled in a study of PD-1 blockade in classical Hodgkin lymphoma. Measured with immunoSEQ multiplex PCR; TCRdb has only the in-frame clones, and not every one. The repertoire has 70,000 or so clones, about 93% of them found once; the top ten carry about 7.8%. Each patient relapsed following autologous stem cell transplantation, and prior brentuximab vedotin exposure differed. This CDR3 has 16 amino acids. Looked up from germline, CDR1 is SGHVS and CDR2 is FNYEAQ. Unmatched junction bases numbered 0, after V lost 1 base and J lost 2 bases. The source is a human donor with classical Hodgkin lymphoma. This specimen consisted of peripheral blood mononuclear cells (PBMCs), obtained at baseline. V and J are TRBV7-6 and TRBJ2-5; 14 nucleotides align to TRBD2. DNA of the CDR3: TGTGCCAGCAGCTTAGGACTAGCGGGGGGGCAAGAGACCCAGTACTTC. This translates into CASSLGLAGGQETQYF.